This TCR beta chain is drawn from a study of blood T cell repertoires in COVID-19. CDR1 SGHNT and CDR2 YYREEE come from the germline V gene (reference sequence). V shed 5 bases, J shed 6 bases, and the junction held 7 bases outside the gene matches. CDR3 length equals 13 residues. As originally analysed: Amplified reference gene primers provided the basis for estimating nucleated cell counts. Sequenced by immunoSEQ multiplex PCR; TCRdb stores in-frame clones only, minus some. Clone size and the V and J calls come from that table; the DNA yielded D and trimming. The table lists some 40,000 clones, about 89% of them singletons.

The chain has TRBV5-4 and TRBJ1-1; 7 bases match TRBD1. Source material: peripheral blood. The TCR comes from a woman aged 30 to 39 in a cohort sampled during active COVID-19. Written as DNA, the CDR3 is TGTGCCAGCAGTCTCACAGGGGAAGCTGAAGCTTTCTTT. Its protein is CASSLTGEAEAFF.